Following are 25 T cell receptor beta chains from one sample sequenced in a study of STAT5B mutations in CD4+ large granular lymphocyte leukemia. Data came from immunoSEQ multiplex PCR; TCRdb stores just in-frame clones and leaves some out. The sample carries about 32,000 clones, roughly 80% recorded once. The sequenced sample was CD4+ T cells from blood buffy coats. All receptors derive from a human donor in good health.

The chain uses TRBV5-1 and TRBJ1-4, with D maybe TRBD1 (5 bases). CDR1 SGHRS and CDR2 YFSETQ come from the germline V gene. V lost 5 bases, J lost 5 bases, and 19 bases lay in between. The CDR3 has 16 residues. This chain's CDR3 is CASRSGTRGLNEKLFF. CDR3 nucleotides: TGCGCCAGCAGATCCGGGACTCGGGGCCTCAATGAAAAACTGTTTTTT.

The J gene is TRBJ2-3, the V gene TRBV27, with 10 positions matching TRBD1. Trimming at V came to 2 bases and at J to 3 bases, leaving 5 bases not matched to a gene. This CDR3 spans 16 amino acids. Germline CDR1 is MNHEY and CDR2 is SMNVEV (reference sequence). The CDR3 loop reads CASSLRDRGLTDTQYF. The CDR3 DNA follows: TGTGCCAGCAGTTTAAGGGACAGGGGTCTTACAGATACGCAGTATTTT.

The V gene is TRBV7-9, the J gene TRBJ1-2; possible D gene TRBD1, 5 bases. Trimming took 7 bases from V and 8 from J, leaving 17 bases between them. CDR1 and CDR2 from the germline V gene are SEHNR and FQNEAQ (reference sequence). The CDR3 has 13 amino acids. CDR3 coding DNA: TGTGCCAGCATCCAAGGCGGAGGGGCCGGCTACACCTTC. Translation: CASIQGGGAGYTF.

The CDR3 DNA reads TGTGCCAGCAGCTTCGAAGGGGTCGAAAAACTGTTTTTT. It specifies CASSFEGVEKLFF. The chain joins TRBV11-2 to TRBJ1-4, with D tentatively TRBD1 (5 bases). V was pared by 3 bases and J by 8 bases, with 10 bases between. Germline V CDR1 and CDR2: SGHAT, FQNNGV. This CDR3 region has 13 residues.

This clone appeared a few times. Relative to the germline gene, one junction end is altered; a read error may explain this. This chain uses TRBV7-9 with TRBJ1-1; D remains unclear. Germline V gives CDR1 SEHNR, CDR2 FQNEAQ (reference sequence). CDR3 size: 11 residues. Here the CDR3 reads CASSLFVSMVF. In DNA form, the CDR3 reads TGTGCCAGCAGCTTATTCGTCAGCATGGTCTTT. The full variable domain, rest sourced from reference TRBV7-9 and TRBJ1-1, is DTGVSQNPRHKITKRGQNVTFRCDPISEHNRLYWYRQTLGQGPEFLTYFQNEAQLEKSRLLSDRFSAERPKGSFSTLEIQRTEQGDSAMYLCASSLFVSMVFGQGTRLTVV.

The V gene is TRBV28, the J gene TRBJ1-4; TRBD1 agrees at 7 bases. The CDR3 length is 15 residues. The V gene's germline CDR1 is MDHEN and CDR2 SYDVKM. After removal of 6 bases from V and 4 bases from J, the junction contained 8 bases not matched to a gene. CDR3 sequence reads: CASSLRWDSNEKLFF. CDR3 in DNA: TGTGCCAGCAGCCTGAGGTGGGACAGTAATGAAAAACTGTTTTTT. The full variable domain, its missing parts supplied by reference TRBV28 and TRBJ1-4, is DVKVTQSSRYLVKRTGEKVFLECVQDMDHENMFWYRQDPGLGLRLIYFSYDVKMKEKGDIPEGYSVSREKKERFSLILESASTNQTSMYLCASSLRWDSNEKLFFGSGTQLSVL.

This rearrangement joins TRBV28 to TRBJ1-1; D perhaps matches TRBD1 (6 bases). This CDR3 region has 11 residues. Germline loops: CDR1 MDHEN, CDR2 SYDVKM. V lost 4 bases and J 8 bases, leaving 8 bases between the germline ends. The CDR3 protein is CASSSGTEAFF. Written as DNA, the CDR3 is TGTGCCAGCAGTTCAGGGACAGAAGCTTTCTTT.

The chain links TRBV2 to TRBJ2-2; tentatively, D is TRBD1 or TRBD2 (5 bases each). Per the germline V gene, CDR1 is SNHLY and CDR2 is FYNNEI. This CDR3 contains 16 residues. The germline V and J ends were trimmed by 5 bases and 4 bases, with 17 bases remaining between them. The CDR3 reads CASSFDAGTSTGELFF. CDR3 bases: TGTGCCAGCAGTTTTGACGCCGGGACCAGCACCGGGGAGCTGTTTTTT.

The rearrangement joins TRBV5-1 to TRBJ1-1; D gene unclear. CDR1 and CDR2 from the germline V gene are SGHRS and YFSETQ. The ends were cut back, 2 bases at V and 0 bases at J, with 11 bases in the middle. The CDR3 is 15 residues long. The CDR3 spells CASSLHDGMNTEAFF. The CDR3 region has the DNA TGCGCCAGCAGCTTACACGACGGAATGAACACTGAAGCTTTCTTT.

V and J are TRBV28 and TRBJ2-3, with D hard to call. Deletions cut 4 bases from V and 0 bases from J, with 8 bases between. CDR1 and CDR2 from the germline V gene are MDHEN and SYDVKM. The CDR3 is 14 amino acids. Here the CDR3 DNA reads TGTGCCAGCAGTTCGTCGGGCAGCACAGATACGCAGTATTTT. It yields the protein CASSSSGSTDTQYF.

The chain joins TRBV11-2 to TRBJ2-7, with TRBD2 matching over 8 bases. Losses at the gene ends were 8 bases for V and 7 bases for J; bases not matched to a gene: 10. Germline V lookup: CDR1 SGHAT, CDR2 FQNNGV. The CDR3 contains 13 residues. The DNA for the CDR3 is TGTGCCAGCGAGAAGCGGGAGATGGGAGAGCAGTACTTC. Translated: CASEKREMGEQYF. Looking up the rest from reference TRBV11-2 and TRBJ2-7 gives the full variable domain: EAGVAQSPRYKIIEKRQSVAFWCNPISGHATLYWYQQILGQGPKLLIQFQNNGVVDDSQLPKDRFSAERLKGVDSTLKIQPAKLEDSAVYLCASEKREMGEQYFGPGTRLTVT.

The V gene is TRBV5-1, the J gene TRBJ1-2, with D possibly matching TRBD1 (6 bases). This CDR3 has 19 residues. Germline V gene sequence: CDR1 SGHRS, CDR2 YFSETQ. V was clipped by 2 bases and J by 4 bases, with 27 bases between them. The CDR3 sequence: CASSFGSLDYRVKFYGYTF. Here the CDR3 DNA reads TGCGCCAGCAGCTTTGGAAGTTTGGATTACAGGGTTAAGTTCTATGGCTACACCTTC.

The genes are TRBV2 and TRBJ2-6; perhaps TRBD2 as D (6 bases). CDR3 size: 13 residues. Germline CDR1 is SNHLY and CDR2 is FYNNEI. The V end lost 8 bases, the J end lost 1 base, and 6 bases lay between the germline ends. CDR3 coding DNA: TGTGCCAGCGGGGGGTCTGGGGCCAACGTCCTGACTTTC. Amino acid sequence: CASGGSGANVLTF.

As DNA, the CDR3 is TGTGCCAGCAGTGTTCCCTGGAAGCCAGATACGCAGTATTTT. Its protein product is CASSVPWKPDTQYF. The chain has TRBV2 and TRBJ2-3; no definite D call. The ends were cut back, 4 bases at V and 4 bases at J, with 12 bases in the middle. The CDR3 is made up of 14 amino acids. Germline CDR1 and CDR2: SNHLY and FYNNEI.

The gene calls are TRBV11-2 and TRBJ2-4; D is ambiguous. Germline V gives CDR1 SGHAT, CDR2 FQNNGV. Trimming pared 3 bases from V and 3 bases from J, leaving 12 bases between. This CDR3 has 15 amino acids. In DNA, the CDR3 is TGTGCCAGCAGCTTGGGCGGAGCAAACAAAAACATTCAGTACTTC. Its translation: CASSLGGANKNIQYF.

The chain combines TRBV19 with TRBJ2-3; 7 bases map to TRBD1. The germline CDR1 and CDR2 sequences are LNHDA and SQIVND (reference sequence). The CDR3 is 14 amino acids. The J segment lost 3 bases and the V segment lost 3 bases, leaving 3 bases of the junction unmatched. The CDR3 spells CASSIGTATDTQYF. Written as DNA, the CDR3 is TGTGCCAGTAGTATCGGGACAGCTACAGATACGCAGTATTTT.

The chain carries TRBV2 and TRBJ1-2; D gene uncertain. V was pared by 5 bases and J by 7 bases, with 14 bases between. CDR3 length: 13 amino acids. Germline V gene lookup returns CDR1 SNHLY and CDR2 FYNNEI. In DNA form, the CDR3 reads TGTGCCAGCAGTTTTCGCCCGGCGAGTGGCTACACCTTC. Its protein product is CASSFRPASGYTF.

This clone was seen a handful of times. The gene calls are TRBV7-9 and TRBJ1-2; 9 nucleotides agree with TRBD1. Per the germline V gene, CDR1 is SEHNR and CDR2 is FQNEAQ (reference sequence). V gave up 7 bases and J gave up 7 bases; unmatched junction bases: 7. The CDR3 has 13 amino acids. In DNA form, the CDR3 reads TGTGCCAGCACCCGGGACAGGGTTGGTGGCTACACCTTC. Its translation: CASTRDRVGGYTF.

This chain joins TRBV5-4 and TRBJ2-5; D uncertain. Germline CDR1 reads SGHNT; CDR2 reads YYREEE (reference sequence). CDR3 length: 11 amino acids. V lost 3 bases and J 1 base, leaving 1 base between the germline ends. CDR3 loop: CASSSQETQYF. CDR3 sequence (DNA): TGTGCCAGCAGCTCCCAAGAGACCCAGTACTTC.

This chain uses TRBV6-5 with TRBJ1-5, with a tentative D call TRBD1 (5 bases). The CDR3 sequence is 12 residues long. Between the trimmed V and J ends, which lost 8 bases and 7 bases, there was a span of 12 bases. Germline lookup yields CDR1 MNHEY and CDR2 SVGAGI. The CDR3 reads CASQAGAQPQHF. In nucleotides, the CDR3 is TGTGCCAGCCAGGCCGGGGCGCAGCCCCAGCATTTT.

The chain couples TRBV5-1 to TRBJ2-7, with 8 bases identical to TRBD1. Germline-derived CDR1 and CDR2 are SGHRS and YFSETQ. This CDR3 comprises 15 residues. V shed 4 bases, J shed 3 bases, and the junction held 9 bases outside the gene matches. CDR3 in amino acids: CASSSGQGPGYEQYF. CDR3 bases: TGCGCCAGCAGCAGCGGACAGGGCCCCGGCTACGAGCAGTACTTC.

CDR3 residues: CASSTRGGKETQYF. As DNA, the CDR3 is TGTGCCAGCAGCACGCGGGGGGGCAAAGAGACCCAGTACTTC. The chain joins TRBV5-4 to TRBJ2-5, with 9 bases that match TRBD2. The germline V gene has CDR1 SGHNT and CDR2 YYREEE (reference sequence). The CDR3 is 14 amino acids. With 4 bases clipped from V and 3 bases from J, the junction kept 4 bases outside the gene matches.

The chain recombines TRBV20-1 with TRBJ2-1; D is unresolved. With 3 bases removed from V and 8 bases from J, the gap between germline ends came to 8 bases. Per germline, CDR1 DFQATT and CDR2 SNEGSKA (reference sequence). This CDR3 is 11 amino acids long. The CDR3 protein is CSASMLHEQFF. In DNA form, the CDR3 reads TGCAGTGCTAGCATGCTTCATGAGCAGTTCTTC.

This clone was detected once. The rearrangement uses TRBV28 and TRBJ1-4; 9 bases fit TRBD1. CDR1 MDHEN and CDR2 SYDVKM come from the germline V gene. The V and J ends lost 4 bases and 8 bases, in that order; junction bases with no gene match: 8. The CDR3 covers 15 residues. The CDR3 DNA reads TGTGCCAGCAGTTCAACCGGGACAGGGAAAGAAAAACTGTTTTTT. Encoded protein: CASSSTGTGKEKLFF.

The chain joins TRBV5-5 to TRBJ2-5; the D is unclear. This CDR3 has 12 amino acids. V dropped 0 bases and J dropped 4 bases, with 4 bases sitting between them. CDR1 SGHKS and CDR2 YYEKEE come from the germline V gene (reference sequence). The chain's CDR3 is CASSLVLETQYF. In nucleotides, the CDR3 is TGTGCCAGCAGCTTGGTGTTAGAGACCCAGTACTTC.